A single T cell receptor beta chain is shown here with its context. The sample is drawn from a study of blood T cell repertoires in COVID-19. Study background: Samples taken during acute and convalescent COVID-19 were collected in the United States, Italy and Spain. Sources were T cells, B-cell-depleted T cells, or PBMCs; the material itself was cDNA or gDNA.

After removal of 0 bases from V and 2 bases from J, the junction contained 0 bases not matched to a gene. CDR3 length: 15 residues. Germline CDR1 and CDR2: SGDLS and YYNGEE. In the original workflow: By means of reference gene primer amplification, nucleated cell counts were estimated. Sequencing used immunoSEQ multiplex PCR; TCRdb keeps in-frame clones, though not all of them. V and J calls and clone size are as listed in that table; D and trimming were resolved from the DNA. This sample has about 99,000 clones, with more than 70% found just once. The sample comprised peripheral blood. The clonotype originates from an older woman in a cohort sampled during active or convalescent COVID-19. The chain is built from TRBV9 and TRBJ2-1, with 9 bases matching TRBD2. The CDR3 sequence is CASSVGLAAYNEQFF. For the CDR3, the DNA is TGTGCCAGCAGCGTAGGACTAGCGGCCTACAATGAGCAGTTCTTC.